These 24 T cell receptor beta chains originate from one sample sequenced in a study of identical twins. TCRdb independently ran MiXCR on the 5' RACE reads; one entry per CDR3 protein. The sample contains approximately 300,000 distinct CDR3 sequences, roughly 10% of which appear only once. These data are also associated with another study on yellow fever vaccine responses in identical twins.

Sequences were obtained from CD8+ T cells sorted from blood. These receptors were collected from a woman aged 18-29 years in good health.

This clonotype was counted many times. The rearrangement uses TRBV7-9 and TRBJ2-7; D remains ambiguous. CDR1 and CDR2 (germline): SEHNR, FQNEAQ (reference sequence). The CDR3 totals 12 residues. The V and J ends lost 2 bases and 0 bases respectively, with 2 bases between them. The CDR3 nucleotides are TGTGCCAGCAGCTTAAGCTCCTACGAGCAGTACTTC. Encoded protein: CASSLSSYEQYF.

This clonotype has just a few counts. The gene calls are TRBV28 and TRBJ2-7; D gene unclear. CDR1 MDHEN and CDR2 SYDVKM come from the germline V gene. This CDR3 spans 11 amino acids. Trimming shortened V by 8 bases and J by 4 bases, and 9 bases separated the two germline ends. The CDR3 is CASVDGYEQYF. Written as DNA, the CDR3 is TGTGCCAGCGTTGACGGGTACGAGCAGTACTTC.

In its sample, this clonotype was seen a few times. The rearrangement links TRBV20-1 to TRBJ2-3; 7 positions match TRBD1. Germline assignment: CDR1 DFQATT and CDR2 SNEGSKA (reference sequence). Trimming took 5 bases from V and 2 from J; bases not matched to a gene: 10. The CDR3 is 15 amino acids. The CDR3 is CSALTGQKITDTQYF. The CDR3 DNA follows: TGCAGTGCTCTCACGGGACAGAAAATCACAGATACGCAGTATTTT.

This clonotype was observed at least ten times. The gene calls are TRBV12-3 or TRBV12-4 and TRBJ2-1; D possibly uses TRBD1 or TRBD2 (5 bases each). The CDR3 has 13 amino acids. V was pared by 6 bases and J by 5 bases, with 11 bases between. CDR3 amino acids: CASSWGWDNEQFF. The CDR3 nucleotides read TGTGCCAGCAGCTGGGGGTGGGACAATGAGCAGTTCTTC.

This clonotype was counted a few times. V usage is TRBV29-1 and J usage is TRBJ1-1, with D tentatively TRBD1 (5 bases). The length of the CDR3 is 9 residues. The V gene lost 6 bases and the J gene lost 9 bases, with 8 bases spanning the gap. Germline V CDR1 and CDR2: SQVTM, ANQGSEA. The CDR3 here is CSVGGKAFF. CDR3 bases: TGCAGCGTGGGGGGGAAAGCTTTCTTT.

In its sample, this clonotype was seen many times. The rearrangement links TRBV6-5 to TRBJ2-5; 9 bases align to TRBD2. The CDR3 runs 17 residues. Germline CDR1 MNHEY, CDR2 SVGAGI. V lost 2 bases, J lost 4 bases, and 11 bases stayed unmatched. In DNA, the CDR3 is TGTGCCAGCAGTTACCCACTCGTCGCGGGAGGGGCAGAGACCCAGTACTTC. It translates to CASSYPLVAGGAETQYF.

The gene calls are TRBV4-3 and TRBJ1-1; no firm D call. Germline V gives CDR1 LGHNA, CDR2 YSLEER. Trimming shortened V by 0 bases and J by 3 bases, and 8 bases separated the two germline ends. CDR3 length: 14 residues. CDR3 residues: CASSQDIGYTEAFF. CDR3 coding DNA: TGCGCCAGCAGCCAAGATATAGGGTACACTGAAGCTTTCTTT.

There are a few counts of this clonotype. The J gene is TRBJ2-5, the V gene TRBV12-3 or TRBV12-4, with 7 nucleotides matching TRBD1. The J segment lost 1 base and the V segment lost 5 bases, leaving 7 bases of the junction unmatched. This CDR3 is built from 15 residues. DNA for the CDR3: TGTGCCAGCAGTCTGCCAAGGACAGGCCAAGAGACCCAGTACTTC. It codes for CASSLPRTGQETQYF.

This clonotype was detected ten times or more. This chain joins TRBV6-6 and TRBJ2-5, with D uncertain. V gave up 2 bases and J gave up 6 bases, with 4 bases separating them. Germline V gene lookup returns CDR1 MNHNY and CDR2 SVGAGI (reference sequence). CDR3 length equals 11 residues. The CDR3 sequence: CASSYIQTQYF. CDR3 bases: TGTGCCAGCAGTTACATCCAGACCCAGTACTTC.

On this clonotype: A much larger clone sits a single nucleotide away, making a read error possible. The chain uses TRBV9 and TRBJ2-1; 12 bases are shared with TRBD1. Germline CDR1 SGDLS, CDR2 YYNGEE. This CDR3 is 16 amino acids long. This chain's CDR3 is CASSVGDRGRTDEHFF. For the CDR3, the DNA is TGTGCCAGCAGCGTAGGGGACAGGGGGCGTACCGATGAGCACTTCTTC.

The rearrangement links TRBV9 to TRBJ2-5, with TRBD1 matching 9 bases. Looked up from germline, CDR1 is SGDLS and CDR2 is YYNGEE. The CDR3 totals 14 residues. Trimming cost V 5 bases and J 4 bases; bases outside gene matches: 6. The CDR3 protein is CASRGQGTGETQYF. In DNA, the CDR3 is TGTGCCAGCAGGGGACAGGGCACGGGAGAGACCCAGTACTTC. The full variable domain, completed using reference TRBV9 and TRBJ2-5, is DSGVTQTPKHLITATGQRVTLRCSPRSGDLSVYWYQQSLDQGLQFLIQYYNGEERAKGNILERFSAQQFPDLHSELNLSSLELGDSALYFCASRGQGTGETQYFGPGTRLLVL.

This clonotype was seen many times. The V call is TRBV7-9, the J call TRBJ2-3; D remains ambiguous. Trimming pared 2 bases from V and 6 bases from J, leaving 18 bases between. The length of the CDR3 is 16 residues. Germline V CDR1 and CDR2: SEHNR, FQNEAQ (reference sequence). In DNA form, the CDR3 reads TGTGCCAGCAGCTTAATCGGTGGCGAGAGTTCGGATACGCAGTATTTT. Its translation: CASSLIGGESSDTQYF.

The chain links TRBV28 to TRBJ2-7, with D hard to call. Germline-derived CDR1 and CDR2 are MDHEN and SYDVKM. The CDR3 totals 14 residues. V lost 6 bases to trimming and J lost 0 bases, with 12 bases between them. As DNA, the CDR3 is TGTGCCAGCAGCATCCTCGGTGGCTCCTACGAGCAGTACTTC. It yields the protein CASSILGGSYEQYF.

There are a few counts of this clonotype. The J gene is TRBJ2-7, the V gene TRBV6-1; D unresolved. The CDR3 spans 13 residues. Trimming cost V 5 bases and J 3 bases, with 11 bases left between them. Germline V gives CDR1 MNHNS, CDR2 SASEGT. CDR3 in DNA: TGTGCCAGCAGTACAGTACCAATCTACGAGCAGTACTTC. It encodes CASSTVPIYEQYF.

This clonotype was found many times. The V call is TRBV29-1, the J call TRBJ2-1; no firm D call. The CDR3 runs 17 residues. The V gene's germline CDR1 is SQVTM and CDR2 ANQGSEA. Trimming pared 6 bases from V and 4 bases from J, leaving 25 bases between. The CDR3 spells CSVPEGINPVGYNEQFF. The CDR3 DNA reads as TGCAGCGTCCCCGAAGGTATTAACCCAGTGGGGTACAATGAGCAGTTCTTC.

In this sample, this clonotype turned up many times. The rearrangement joins TRBV12-3 or TRBV12-4 to TRBJ2-3; maybe TRBD2 (5 bases). The CDR3 length is 15 residues. V dropped 4 bases and J dropped 4 bases, with 15 bases sitting between them. As DNA, the CDR3 is TGTGCCAGCAGTTCTCCGATCGGGGAGCCAGATACGCAGTATTTT. Translation: CASSSPIGEPDTQYF.

This clonotype was seen a few times. This chain uses TRBV20-1 with TRBJ2-7; D is unresolved. Deletions cut 4 bases from V and 0 bases from J, with 13 bases between. This CDR3 has 14 amino acids. CDR1 is DFQATT and CDR2 is SNEGSKA in the germline V gene (reference sequence). The CDR3 coding sequence is TGCAGTGCTAACGTGGCGGAAAGCTCCTACGAGCAGTACTTC. Protein: CSANVAESSYEQYF.

This chain joins TRBV4-3 and TRBJ2-7; 7 positions agree with TRBD1. This CDR3 has 15 amino acids. The germline V gene has CDR1 LGHNA and CDR2 YSLEER. With 5 bases clipped from V and 0 bases from J, the junction kept 7 bases outside the gene matches. As DNA, the CDR3 is TGCGCCAGCAGCTCCCACCGGGACAGCTCCTACGAGCAGTACTTC. Its protein is CASSSHRDSSYEQYF.

J is TRBJ2-7 and V is TRBV28, with D possibly being TRBD1 (5 bases). V was pared by 5 bases and J by 4 bases, with 18 bases between. CDR3 length: 15 residues. The germline CDR1 and CDR2 sequences are MDHEN and SYDVKM. CDR3 DNA: TGTGCCAGCAGTCCGCCCTCGGACACCTGGTACGAGCAGTACTTC. It yields the protein CASSPPSDTWYEQYF.

This clonotype was counted a few times. This chain joins TRBV20-1 and TRBJ2-7; 7 nucleotides match TRBD1. The CDR3 consists of 15 residues. Per the germline V gene, CDR1 is DFQATT and CDR2 is SNEGSKA (reference sequence). Losses at the gene ends were 6 bases for V and 2 bases for J; bases not matched to a gene: 13. The CDR3 DNA sequence: TGCAGTGCCCACCAATCCGGGACAGCAACCTACGAGCAGTACTTC. Protein product: CSAHQSGTATYEQYF.

This clonotype came up many times. This chain joins TRBV5-1 and TRBJ1-2; D unclear. The V gene's germline CDR1 is SGHRS and CDR2 YFSETQ. This CDR3 is 13 amino acids long. The V end was cut by 6 bases, the J end by 0 bases, with 9 bases between. CDR3 in amino acids: CASNGPPNYGYTF. The CDR3 DNA sequence: TGCGCCAGCAACGGGCCTCCTAACTATGGCTACACCTTC.

This clonotype was detected many times. The chain recombines TRBV29-1 with TRBJ2-1; D is uncertain. This CDR3 is 12 amino acids long. V lost 1 base and J lost 4, with 5 bases in between. The V gene's germline CDR1 is SQVTM and CDR2 ANQGSEA. DNA for the CDR3: TGCAGCGTTGAAGCGTTGTACAATGAGCAGTTCTTC. Protein: CSVEALYNEQFF.

This clonotype appeared many times. The V call is TRBV28, the J call TRBJ2-1; no clear D gene. With 5 bases removed from V and 0 bases from J, the gap between germline ends came to 8 bases. Per germline, CDR1 MDHEN and CDR2 SYDVKM. The length of the CDR3 is 14 residues. For the CDR3, the DNA is TGTGCCAGCAGTCCACGGCCCTCCTACAATGAGCAGTTCTTC. Its translation is CASSPRPSYNEQFF.

The chain links TRBV4-3 to TRBJ2-7, with TRBD1 matching 9 bases. The germline CDR1 and CDR2 sequences are LGHNA and YSLEER. With 1 base clipped from V and 3 bases from J, the junction kept 4 bases outside the gene matches. The CDR3 is made up of 15 amino acids. The CDR3 loop is CASSQGRTGVYEQYF. In nucleotides, the CDR3 is TGCGCCAGCAGCCAAGGCAGGACAGGGGTCTACGAGCAGTACTTC.